The 31 T cell receptor beta chains below come from one sample, sequenced in a study of vaccination and CD4 T cells after COVID-19. For these receptors, no antigen is known. Sequencing of the DNA from cultured CD4+ T cells was carried out with the Oncomine TCR Beta short-read assay. One entry per CDR3 protein results from TCRdb running MiXCR on the PCR reads. The sample includes under 25,000 distinct CDR3 sequences, more than 45% of them seen just once. As to treatment: roughly ten-day PBMC culture with coronavirus spike peptide pools or control peptides (ViraFEST assay). The source material was CD4+ T cells from blood, cultured in vitro, sampled after SARS-CoV-2 vaccination. These receptors were collected from a human donor who had recovered from COVID-19.

Judged by abundance, this clonotype is medium-sized. The chain links TRBV7-9 to TRBJ1-1; D is undetermined. The CDR3 consists of 13 residues. Between the trimmed V and J ends, which lost 3 bases and 5 bases, there was a span of 10 bases. Germline CDR1 reads SEHNR; CDR2 reads FQNEAQ (reference sequence). The CDR3 DNA reads TGTGCCAGCAGCTTCAAGGGTGGGACTGAAGCTTTCTTT. Amino acids: CASSFKGGTEAFF.

J is TRBJ2-1 and V is TRBV6-1; 11 bases agree with TRBD2. The CDR3 spans 15 residues. With V trimmed by 5 bases and J by 4 bases, 4 bases remained unmatched. From germline, CDR1 is MNHNS and CDR2 SASEGT. The CDR3 sequence is CASSSGTSGYNEQFF. As DNA, the CDR3 is TGTGCCAGCAGTAGCGGGACTAGCGGTTACAATGAGCAGTTCTTC.

This clonotype was picked up a small number of times. The chain is built from TRBV27 and TRBJ1-6; no firm D call. This CDR3 comprises 15 residues. Germline V lookup: CDR1 MNHEY, CDR2 SMNVEV (reference sequence). V was pared by 7 bases and J by 0 bases, with 10 bases between. CDR3 region: CASNQLSSYNSPLHF. The CDR3, as DNA: TGTGCCAGCAACCAGTTAAGCTCCTATAATTCACCCCTCCACTTT.

This clonotype was counted between two and nine times. The chain joins TRBV7-2 to TRBJ2-7; 9 positions match TRBD1. V shed 5 bases, J shed 4 bases, and the junction held 9 bases outside the gene matches. Looked up from germline, CDR1 is SGHTA and CDR2 is FQGNSA. This CDR3 has 15 residues. DNA for the CDR3: TGTGCCAGCAGCCTCAACAGGGGGCGGCAGTACGAGCAGTACTTC. Encoded protein: CASSLNRGRQYEQYF.

The rearrangement uses TRBV7-2 and TRBJ2-1; TRBD2 agrees at 12 bases. V trimming: 4 bases; J trimming: 9 bases; junction bases outside the gene matches: 10. Looked up from germline, CDR1 is SGHTA and CDR2 is FQGNSA. This CDR3 has 16 residues. The CDR3 here is CASSSVTLAGGIEQFF. In DNA form, the CDR3 reads TGTGCCAGCAGCTCTGTAACACTAGCGGGGGGAATTGAGCAGTTCTTC.

The V gene is TRBV20-1, the J gene TRBJ1-6, with D maybe TRBD1 (6 bases). The CDR3 runs 16 residues. V lost 1 base and J 7 bases, leaving 17 bases between the germline ends. The germline V gene has CDR1 DFQATT and CDR2 SNEGSKA (reference sequence). Here the CDR3 DNA reads TGCAGTGCTAGAGCTCCCAGGGGAGCCGGGAATTCACCCCTCCACTTT. It is translated as CSARAPRGAGNSPLHF.

The chain employs TRBV20-1 and TRBJ2-7, with TRBD2 matching 13 bases. The CDR3 extends over 15 amino acids. Germline V gene sequence: CDR1 DFQATT, CDR2 SNEGSKA (reference sequence). Unmatched junction bases numbered 8, after V lost 7 bases and J lost 2 bases. The CDR3 loop is CSVSGGLAGTYEQYF. The CDR3 DNA follows: TGCAGTGTCTCAGGGGGACTAGCGGGAACCTACGAGCAGTACTTC.

The V and J genes are TRBV19 and TRBJ2-5; D uncertain. Looked up from germline, CDR1 is LNHDA and CDR2 is SQIVND (reference sequence). The V end lost 2 bases, the J end lost 2 bases, and 9 bases lay between the germline ends. This CDR3 is 14 amino acids long. For the CDR3, the DNA is TGTGCCAGTAGTATATCTAGATATCAAGAGACCCAGTACTTC. Encoded protein: CASSISRYQETQYF.

The V call is TRBV15, the J call TRBJ1-2; a weak D match, TRBD1 (5 bases). CDR1 and CDR2 (germline): LNHNV, YYDKDF (reference sequence). Deletions cut 0 bases from V and 5 bases from J, with 7 bases between. The CDR3 has 13 amino acids. The CDR3 DNA sequence: TGTGCCACCAGCAGAGATGGGGGTTATGGCTACACCTTC. Translated: CATSRDGGYGYTF.

This clonotype was seen a few times. This chain joins TRBV15 and TRBJ2-7, with 7 bases aligning to TRBD2. After removal of 3 bases from V and 7 bases from J, the junction contained 15 bases not matched to a gene. The CDR3 extends over 16 amino acids. Germline V gene lookup returns CDR1 LNHNV and CDR2 YYDKDF (reference sequence). CDR3 region: CATSRVLGGRVGEQYF. The CDR3, as DNA: TGTGCCACCAGCAGGGTTCTGGGCGGGAGAGTGGGGGAGCAGTACTTC.

This clonotype has a handful of counts. The V gene is TRBV15, the J gene TRBJ1-2, with TRBD1 matching over 10 bases. The germline CDR1 and CDR2 sequences are LNHNV and YYDKDF (reference sequence). This CDR3 contains 15 residues. The V and J ends lost 0 bases and 8 bases, in that order; junction bases with no gene match: 6. In DNA, the CDR3 is TGTGCCACCAGCAGAGATAGACAGGGGGCTCGGGGCTACACCTTC. Amino acid sequence: CATSRDRQGARGYTF.

The V and J genes are TRBV6-2 or TRBV6-3 and TRBJ2-7; TRBD2 matches 14 bases. J lost 6 bases, V lost 4 bases, and 14 bases had no gene match. This CDR3 has 18 residues. Germline values: CDR1 MNHEY, CDR2 SVGEGT. DNA of the CDR3: TGTGCCAGCAGTTCACACCGGACTAGCGGGAGGCAGGGGGGCGAGCAGTACTTC. Its protein is CASSSHRTSGRQGGEQYF.

This clonotype showed up just a few times. This chain joins TRBV7-2 and TRBJ2-5; D not resolved. Germline V gene sequence: CDR1 SGHTA, CDR2 FQGNSA. The CDR3 length is 12 residues. The V and J ends lost 5 bases and 5 bases respectively, with 9 bases between them. The chain's CDR3 is CASSPTMETQYF. CDR3 coding DNA: TGTGCCAGCAGCCCCACCATGGAGACCCAGTACTTC.

The V call is TRBV6-1, the J call TRBJ1-3; 10 nucleotides agree with TRBD1. This CDR3 has 16 amino acids. Germline trimming cut 6 bases from V and 2 bases from J; bases unmatched to any gene: 7. The V gene's germline CDR1 is MNHNS and CDR2 SASEGT. CDR3 amino acids: CASSPTGTGAGNTIYF. CDR3 nucleotides: TGTGCCAGCAGCCCAACTGGGACAGGGGCTGGAAACACCATATATTTT.

The V call is TRBV19, the J call TRBJ2-3, with 11 bases fitting TRBD2. The V segment lost 1 base and the J segment 9 bases; nucleotides outside the gene matches: 15. Germline lookup yields CDR1 LNHDA and CDR2 SQIVND (reference sequence). The CDR3 is made up of 18 amino acids. For the CDR3, the DNA is TGTGCCAGTAGTATAGGAAAGGTCACTAGCGGGAGAACCGGGACGCAGTATTTT. Residues: CASSIGKVTSGRTGTQYF.

The J gene is TRBJ1-2, the V gene TRBV7-8; no firm D call. The V gene's germline CDR1 is SGHVS and CDR2 FQNEAQ. The CDR3 totals 13 residues. The V gene lost 6 bases and the J gene lost 3 bases, with 11 bases spanning the gap. The CDR3 is CASRKRVDYGYTF. CDR3 sequence (DNA): TGTGCCAGCAGAAAAAGGGTGGACTATGGCTACACCTTC.

The V gene is TRBV9, the J gene TRBJ2-7; 10 bases are shared with TRBD1. The V and J ends lost 3 bases and 0 bases, in that order; junction bases with no gene match: 21. The CDR3 runs to 21 residues. From germline, CDR1 is SGDLS and CDR2 YYNGEE. Here the CDR3 reads CASSALMSRDRGLEYSYEQYF. Written as DNA, the CDR3 is TGTGCCAGCAGCGCACTGATGAGTCGGGACAGGGGACTCGAGTACTCCTACGAGCAGTACTTC.

The chain recombines TRBV6-1 with TRBJ1-1; D not certain. The CDR3 extends over 14 amino acids. The ends were cut back, 10 bases at V and 0 bases at J, with 15 bases in the middle. CDR1 and CDR2 (germline): MNHNS, SASEGT. Here the CDR3 DNA reads TGTGCCACATCGGGTTTTGGTGTGAACACTGAAGCTTTCTTT. Its protein is CATSGFGVNTEAFF.

This chain uses TRBV7-9 with TRBJ2-1, with D perhaps TRBD2 (6 bases). Germline V gene sequence: CDR1 SEHNR, CDR2 FQNEAQ (reference sequence). V was cut by 3 bases and J by 2 bases, with 11 bases left in between. CDR3 length: 15 residues. CDR3 in amino acids: CASSLGRGTYNEQFF. CDR3 nucleotide sequence: TGTGCCAGCAGCTTGGGTCGGGGGACCTACAATGAGCAGTTCTTC.

V and J are TRBV7-3 and TRBJ2-7; 14 positions agree with TRBD2. The CDR3 spans 16 residues. J was trimmed by 7 bases and V by 2 bases; bases with no gene match: 7. From germline, CDR1 is SGHTA and CDR2 FQGTGA. This CDR3 reads CASSLGPGLAGEEQYF. As DNA, the CDR3 is TGTGCCAGCAGCTTAGGGCCGGGACTAGCGGGAGAGGAGCAGTACTTC.

This clonotype was found a few times. The chain recombines TRBV20-1 with TRBJ1-2; TRBD1 aligns across 9 bases. The germline V gene has CDR1 DFQATT and CDR2 SNEGSKA (reference sequence). The junction had 8 bases not matched to a gene; V was cut back by 8 bases and J by 10 bases. The length of the CDR3 is 11 residues. CDR3 in amino acids: CSPGQGLFYTF. DNA for the CDR3: TGCAGTCCCGGACAGGGGTTGTTCTACACCTTC.

The rearrangement uses TRBV7-9 and TRBJ1-1, with 8 nucleotides matching TRBD1. The CDR3 runs 15 residues. Germline values: CDR1 SEHNR, CDR2 FQNEAQ (reference sequence). V shed 5 bases and J 1 base; nucleotides not matched to a gene: 6. DNA for the CDR3: TGTGCCAGCAGCCTTCAGGGGGCCGGGAACACTGAAGCTTTCTTT. Protein: CASSLQGAGNTEAFF.

The chain has TRBV6-2 or TRBV6-3 and TRBJ2-3, with 10 bases identical to TRBD2. From germline, CDR1 is MNHEY and CDR2 SVGEGT. Unmatched junction bases numbered 11, after V lost 6 bases and J lost 5 bases. This CDR3 comprises 16 residues. The DNA for the CDR3 is TGTGCCAGCAGGGAGCGGGAGGGCCATGGGGGAGATACGCAGTATTTT. It translates to CASREREGHGGDTQYF.

The gene calls are TRBV5-4 and TRBJ2-7, with 13 positions matching TRBD2. CDR3 size: 17 residues. The ends lost 3 bases at V and 6 bases at J; junction bases unmatched: 12. Germline CDR1 reads SGHNT; CDR2 reads YYREEE (reference sequence). The CDR3 region is CASSWRLAGGRSGEQYF. CDR3 in DNA: TGTGCCAGCAGCTGGAGACTAGCGGGAGGAAGGTCGGGCGAGCAGTACTTC.

The CDR3 region has the DNA TGCAGTGCTAGAGATCTAACTAGCGGGAGCACAGATACGCAGTATTTT. Its protein is CSARDLTSGSTDTQYF. V gene TRBV20-1 combines with J gene TRBJ2-3; 9 nucleotides match TRBD2. Germline CDR1 DFQATT, CDR2 SNEGSKA (reference sequence). The V segment lost 0 bases and the J segment 0 bases; nucleotides outside the gene matches: 4. The CDR3 covers 16 residues.

This clonotype was detected once. This chain links TRBV19 with TRBJ1-5; D is unclear. V was cut by 9 bases and J by 5 bases, with 17 bases left in between. The CDR3 has 14 amino acids. Germline-derived CDR1 and CDR2 are LNHDA and SQIVND (reference sequence). CDR3 in amino acids: CASEAGARDQPQHF. CDR3 coding DNA: TGTGCCAGCGAAGCGGGAGCACGCGATCAGCCCCAGCATTTT.

This clonotype was counted once. The J gene is TRBJ2-5, the V gene TRBV20-1, with D possibly TRBD1 on 5 matching bases. This CDR3 comprises 11 residues. CDR1 is DFQATT and CDR2 is SNEGSKA in the germline V gene (reference sequence). V was cut by 5 bases and J by 5 bases, with 9 bases left in between. The CDR3 spells CSAWGRETQYF. In DNA form, the CDR3 reads TGCAGTGCTTGGGGCCGGGAGACCCAGTACTTC.

This chain joins TRBV6-1 and TRBJ1-5, with D perhaps matching TRBD1 (5 bases). The CDR3 spans 14 residues. Germline lookup yields CDR1 MNHNS and CDR2 SASEGT. Trimming removed 6 bases from V and 3 bases from J, with 12 bases in between. CDR3 nucleotides: TGTGCCAGCAGAGGGACGGATGCCAATCAGCCCCAGCATTTT. It specifies CASRGTDANQPQHF.

The CDR3 sequence: CASSLDGRAGAAEAFF. The DNA for the CDR3 is TGTGCCAGCAGCTTAGATGGTCGTGCGGGGGCGGCGGAAGCTTTCTTT. J is TRBJ1-1 and V is TRBV11-3; possibly TRBD1 for D (6 bases). CDR3 length equals 16 residues. V gave up 0 bases and J gave up 8 bases, with 19 bases separating them. The germline CDR1 and CDR2 sequences are SGHNT and YENEEA.

The gene calls are TRBV25-1 and TRBJ2-1; D perhaps matches TRBD2 (5 bases). V gave up 1 base and J gave up 0 bases, with 7 bases separating them. The CDR3 runs to 15 residues. CDR1 and CDR2 from the germline V gene are MGHDK and SYGVNS. CDR3 region: CASSELRGSYNEQFF. The CDR3 region has the DNA TGTGCCAGCAGTGAATTACGGGGCTCCTACAATGAGCAGTTCTTC.

This chain joins TRBV6-2 or TRBV6-3 and TRBJ2-3; D is perhaps TRBD2 (5 bases). This CDR3 has 14 amino acids. The germline V gene encodes CDR1 MNHEY and CDR2 SVGEGT. With 7 bases removed from V and 10 bases from J, the gap between germline ends came to 21 bases. In nucleotides, the CDR3 is TGTGCCAGCACCAGAGGGCCATCAGTCCAACCGCAGTATTTT. Translated, it gives CASTRGPSVQPQYF.